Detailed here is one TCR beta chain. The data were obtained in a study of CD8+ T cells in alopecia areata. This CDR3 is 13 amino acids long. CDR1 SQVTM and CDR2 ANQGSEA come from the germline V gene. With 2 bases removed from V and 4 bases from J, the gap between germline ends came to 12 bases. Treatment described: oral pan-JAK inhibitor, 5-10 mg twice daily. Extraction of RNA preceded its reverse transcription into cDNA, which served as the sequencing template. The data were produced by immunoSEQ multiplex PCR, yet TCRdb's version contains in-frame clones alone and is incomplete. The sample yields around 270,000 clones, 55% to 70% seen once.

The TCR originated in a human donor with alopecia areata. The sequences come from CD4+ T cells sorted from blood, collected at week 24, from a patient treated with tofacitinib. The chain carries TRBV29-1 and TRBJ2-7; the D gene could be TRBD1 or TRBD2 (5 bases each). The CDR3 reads CSVELGRIYEQYF. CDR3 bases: TGCAGCGTTGAACTGGGACGGATTTACGAGCAGTACTTC.